This TCR beta chain emerged from a study of T cells in Graves' hyperthyroidism and ophthalmopathy. RNA transcripts provided the source from which TCR beta CDR3 regions were amplified. Using the HTBI primer set, a first-round RT-PCR was run on the TCR CDR3. TCRdb fed the multiplex PCR reads into MiXCR, producing one record per CDR3 protein. The repertoire holds about 300,000 distinct CDR3 sequences, with approximately 16% as singletons. This clonotype was seen at least ten times. Germline values: CDR1 MNHNS, CDR2 SASEGT. CDR3 length: 14 residues. The germline V and J ends were trimmed by 6 bases and 4 bases, with 16 bases remaining between them.

The rearrangement uses TRBV6-1 and TRBJ2-7, with no clear D. The sample was blood. The source is a man younger than 40 with Graves' hyperthyroidism. The CDR3 spells CASSLVPSGYEQYF. The DNA of the CDR3 is TGTGCCAGCAGCCTTGTGCCCAGTGGGTACGAGCAGTACTTC.